The 31 T cell receptor beta chains presented below share a single source sample, sequenced in a study of T cell responses to AZD1222 COVID-19 vaccine (dated by TCRdb to the early 2020s). The library was produced with the immunoSEQ multiplex PCR assay. The clones in this table, taken by TCRdb from immuneACCESS, are in-frame only. Not every clone is retained; where verified, under half of the shortfall comes from an unresolved V gene, and the cause of the rest is unknown. The sample records approximately 170,000 clones, 75% to 95% of which are singletons. Approximately 4.8% of the sample is in the top ten clones. The time point label corresponds to: baseline before first vaccination. The sample in question was peripheral blood, obtained on day 0 of AZD1222 vaccination. Receptor source: an adult in good health.

This clone was detected a few times. V usage is TRBV6-1 and J usage is TRBJ2-7, with D tentatively TRBD2 (5 bases). This CDR3 region has 15 residues. Germline CDR1 MNHNS, CDR2 SASEGT. The V and J ends lost 3 bases and 2 bases respectively, with 14 bases between them. CDR3 in DNA: TGTGCCAGCAGTGACCACGGACTCTGGCCCTACGAGCAGTACTTC. This codes for CASSDHGLWPYEQYF.

On this clone: This specimen includes other DNA sequences encoding the same CDR3. The chain links TRBV10-2 to TRBJ2-5, with a possible D match to TRBD1 (6 bases). The CDR3 has 13 residues. Germline lookup yields CDR1 WSHSY and CDR2 SAAADI. Trimming took 0 bases from V and 5 from J, leaving 7 bases between them. The CDR3 sequence is CASSESRGETQYF. In nucleotides, the CDR3 is TGCGCCAGCAGTGAGTCGAGGGGGGAGACCCAGTACTTC.

The rearrangement uses TRBV25-1 and TRBJ2-5; TRBD2 is a possible D gene (6 bases). V lost 2 bases and J lost 2, with 12 bases in between. CDR1 is MGHDK, CDR2 SYGVNS, per germline. This CDR3 has 15 amino acids. CDR3 nucleotide sequence: TGTGCCAGCAGTGAAGTTAGCGGTGCACAAGAGACCCAGTACTTC. Translation: CASSEVSGAQETQYF.

The chain combines TRBV28 with TRBJ1-2; the D gene is possibly TRBD1 (5 bases). Per the germline V gene, CDR1 is MDHEN and CDR2 is SYDVKM. V was shortened by 5 bases and J by 7 bases, with 14 bases between the two germline ends. The CDR3 totals 13 residues. The CDR3 DNA reads TGTGCCAGCAGTCCAGGGATAGCTATTGGCTACACCTTC. Amino acid sequence: CASSPGIAIGYTF.

V gene TRBV2 combines with J gene TRBJ1-5; D ambiguous. V was clipped by 2 bases and J by 5 bases, with 7 bases between them. From germline, CDR1 is SNHLY and CDR2 FYNNEI. CDR3 length equals 13 residues. CDR3 in amino acids: CASSEQADQPQHF. Written as DNA, the CDR3 is TGTGCCAGCAGTGAACAGGCCGATCAGCCCCAGCATTTT. Full variable domain (missing parts from reference TRBV2 and TRBJ1-5): EPEVTQTPSHQVTQMGQEVILRCVPISNHLYFYWYRQILGQKVEFLVSFYNNEISEKSEIFDDQFSVERPDGSNFTLKIRSTKLEDSAMYFCASSEQADQPQHFGDGTRLSIL.

V usage is TRBV6-4 and J usage is TRBJ2-1, with 13 bases fitting TRBD2. This CDR3 comprises 15 residues. Germline CDR1 and CDR2: MRHNA and SNTAGT. The ends lost 7 bases at V and 9 bases at J; junction bases unmatched: 9. CDR3 nucleotide sequence: TGTGCCAGCAAACGGACTAGCGGGAGCGAGAGTGAGCAGTTCTTC. Encoded protein: CASKRTSGSESEQFF.

The rearrangement joins TRBV18 to TRBJ2-3, with 14 nucleotides matching TRBD2. The length of the CDR3 is 17 residues. The germline gives CDR1 KGHSH, CDR2 LQKENI. Trimming at V came to 2 bases and at J to 2 bases, leaving 3 bases not matched to a gene. In nucleotides, the CDR3 is TGTGCCAGCTCACCAATGGGACTAGCGGGAGACACAGATACGCAGTATTTT. Amino acid sequence: CASSPMGLAGDTDTQYF.

In DNA, the CDR3 is TGTGCCAGCAGTACCGGGACAGGCCTCTACGAGCAGTACTTC. It translates to CASSTGTGLYEQYF. The gene calls are TRBV28 and TRBJ2-7; 8 positions match TRBD1. V was clipped by 5 bases and J by 3 bases; unmatched bases: 6. Per the germline V gene, CDR1 is MDHEN and CDR2 is SYDVKM. The CDR3 is 14 residues long.

The V gene is TRBV7-9, the J gene TRBJ2-7; D is uncertain. Germline V lookup: CDR1 SEHNR, CDR2 FQNEAQ (reference sequence). Between the trimmed V and J ends, which lost 4 bases and 6 bases, there was a span of 10 bases. The CDR3 totals 12 residues. The CDR3, as DNA: TGTGCCAGCAGCTCAGGCCCCCTCGAGCAGTACTTC. This encodes CASSSGPLEQYF.

The genes are TRBV11-3 and TRBJ2-3, with a tentative D call TRBD2 (5 bases). Germline loops: CDR1 SGHNT, CDR2 YENEEA. The CDR3 loop spans 16 amino acids. The V and J ends lost 4 bases and 2 bases respectively, with 16 bases between them. CDR3 DNA sequence: TGTGCCAGCAGCTCTCGGAGGAACAGTTTCACAGATACGCAGTATTTT. Protein sequence: CASSSRRNSFTDTQYF.

The CDR3 DNA reads TGTGCCAGCAGCTTACATGCCGGGGGCAACTACGAGCAGTACTTC. Translated, it gives CASSLHAGGNYEQYF. This chain connects TRBV7-3 to TRBJ2-7; D may match TRBD1 or TRBD2 (6 bases each). V was trimmed by 2 bases and J by 3 bases, leaving 14 bases between them. From germline, CDR1 is SGHTA and CDR2 FQGTGA. The CDR3 runs to 15 residues.

V and J are TRBV6-5 and TRBJ2-7; TRBD2 matches at 8 bases. This CDR3 spans 14 amino acids. The V segment lost 9 bases and the J segment 0 bases; nucleotides outside the gene matches: 7. CDR1 MNHEY and CDR2 SVGAGI come from the germline V gene. CDR3 protein: CASKRGWASYEQYF. The CDR3 DNA reads as TGTGCCAGTAAGCGGGGGTGGGCCTCCTACGAGCAGTACTTC.

This rearrangement joins TRBV11-3 to TRBJ2-5; D call uncertain. The CDR3 totals 14 residues. Between the trimmed V and J ends, which lost 1 base and 4 bases, there was a span of 10 bases. The germline V gene has CDR1 SGHNT and CDR2 YENEEA. The CDR3 loop reads CASSLAAAGETQYF. CDR3 coding DNA: TGTGCCAGCAGCTTAGCGGCAGCTGGAGAGACCCAGTACTTC.

This chain connects TRBV19 to TRBJ2-7; D gene unclear. Germline values: CDR1 LNHDA, CDR2 SQIVND (reference sequence). The CDR3 length is 13 residues. V lost 4 bases to trimming and J lost 2 bases, with 9 bases between them. The chain's CDR3 is CASSSGPPYEQYF. CDR3 bases: TGTGCCAGTAGTAGCGGACCCCCCTACGAGCAGTACTTC.

This clone appeared a few times. The gene calls are TRBV30 and TRBJ1-1, with no clear D. V was trimmed by 2 bases and J by 8 bases, leaving 3 bases between them. The CDR3 consists of 9 residues. Looked up from germline, CDR1 is GTSNPN and CDR2 is SVGIG (reference sequence). In DNA, the CDR3 is TGTGCCTGGAGTCCCGAAGCTTTCTTT. Translating gives CAWSPEAFF. The full variable domain, in which reference TRBV30 and TRBJ1-1 provide the parts outside the CDR3, is SQTIHQWPATLVQPVGSPLSLECTVEGTSNPNLYWYRQAAGRGLQLLFYSVGIGQISSEVPQNLSASRPQDRQFILSSKKLLLSDSGFYLCAWSPEAFFGQGTRLTVV.

The chain links TRBV18 to TRBJ2-5; TRBD2 matches at 14 bases. V was pared by 7 bases and J by 1 base, with 5 bases of the junction left unmatched. The CDR3 totals 16 residues. In germline, CDR1 is KGHSH, CDR2 LQKENI. CDR3 DNA: TGTGCCAGCTGCCTAGGACTAGCGGGAGGCCAAGAGACCCAGTACTTC. This sequence encodes CASCLGLAGGQETQYF.

This chain links TRBV19 with TRBJ2-7, with TRBD2 matching over 9 bases. From germline, CDR1 is LNHDA and CDR2 SQIVND (reference sequence). After removal of 4 bases from V and 6 bases from J, the junction contained 10 bases not matched to a gene. This CDR3 has 15 amino acids. This CDR3 reads CASSTGLAGEFEQYF. CDR3 bases: TGTGCCAGTAGTACCGGATTAGCGGGAGAATTCGAGCAGTACTTC.

This rearrangement joins TRBV11-3 to TRBJ1-4, with no clear D. The V gene's germline CDR1 is SGHNT and CDR2 YENEEA. Trimming removed 1 base from V and 8 bases from J, with 11 bases in between. CDR3 length: 14 amino acids. CDR3 amino acids: CASSLGGGIEKLFF. In DNA form, the CDR3 reads TGTGCCAGCAGCTTAGGGGGAGGAATCGAAAAACTGTTTTTT.

This clone occurred once. This chain links TRBV20-1 with TRBJ2-3; perhaps TRBD2 as D (7 bases). This CDR3 region has 11 residues. Trimming stripped 6 bases from V and 8 bases from J, with 12 bases between. Germline V gene sequence: CDR1 DFQATT, CDR2 SNEGSKA (reference sequence). The CDR3 DNA reads TGCAGTGCAGGGGGAGGGGGTACGCAGTATTTT. Translation: CSAGGGGTQYF.

The chain employs TRBV2 and TRBJ1-5; D possibly corresponds to TRBD1 (6 bases). CDR3 length: 15 residues. Between the trimmed V and J ends, which lost 6 bases and 7 bases, there was a span of 19 bases. The V gene's germline CDR1 is SNHLY and CDR2 FYNNEI. CDR3 DNA sequence: TGTGCCAGCAGGTCGGACAGTGGACGGGACCAGCCCCAGCATTTT. Its translation is CASRSDSGRDQPQHF.

This clone has more than one count but fewer than ten. This chain joins TRBV7-9 and TRBJ1-1, with D unresolved. Germline values: CDR1 SEHNR, CDR2 FQNEAQ (reference sequence). The CDR3 length is 11 residues. Deletions cut 2 bases from V and 4 bases from J, with 2 bases between. CDR3 region: CASSLSTEAFF. The CDR3 nucleotides are TGTGCCAGCAGCTTATCCACTGAAGCTTTCTTT.

The chain employs TRBV28 and TRBJ1-1, with D perhaps TRBD1 (6 bases). Per the germline V gene, CDR1 is MDHEN and CDR2 is SYDVKM. The CDR3 totals 19 residues. V was clipped by 4 bases and J by 1 base, with 25 bases between them. CDR3 DNA: TGTGCCAGCAGTTCCGGGACACCATGGGGCCAAATCCCGAACACTGAAGCTTTCTTT. The encoded protein is CASSSGTPWGQIPNTEAFF.

This clone came up once. The J gene is TRBJ2-2, the V gene TRBV28; 10 nucleotides match TRBD1. Germline CDR1 is MDHEN and CDR2 is SYDVKM. The CDR3 runs to 15 residues. V shed 5 bases and J 2 bases; nucleotides not matched to a gene: 2. The DNA of the CDR3 is TGTGCCAGCAGTGACAGGGGGCTAAACACCGGGGAGCTGTTTTTT. Translation: CASSDRGLNTGELFF.

This clone has just one count. The chain is built from TRBV5-6 and TRBJ2-7, with D perhaps TRBD2 (5 bases). The CDR3 runs to 14 residues. Trimming left V 4 bases short and J 5 bases short, with 16 bases between. From germline, CDR1 is SGHDT and CDR2 YYEEEE. The CDR3 DNA follows: TGTGCCAGCAGCGGGAGTAGAGGCTTTGACGAGCAGTACTTC. This gives the protein CASSGSRGFDEQYF. Full variable domain (remainder filled in from reference TRBV5-6 and TRBJ2-7): DAGVTQSPTHLIKTRGQQVTLRCSPKSGHDTVSWYQQALGQGPQFIFQYYEEEERQRGNFPDRFSGHQFPNYSSELNVNALLLGDSALYLCASSGSRGFDEQYFGPGTRLTVT.

The V gene is TRBV27, the J gene TRBJ2-7, with TRBD2 identical over 8 bases. Per the germline V gene, CDR1 is MNHEY and CDR2 is SMNVEV (reference sequence). Unmatched junction bases numbered 9, after V lost 4 bases and J lost 4 bases. The CDR3 is 15 residues long. The CDR3 DNA reads TGTGCCAGCAGTTCCCGGAGAGCGGGAGCATACGAGCAGTACTTC. This sequence encodes CASSSRRAGAYEQYF.

The chain is built from TRBV4-3 and TRBJ2-5; D is unresolved. The CDR3 has 13 amino acids. Between the trimmed V and J ends, which lost 4 bases and 1 base, there was a span of 7 bases. Germline V lookup: CDR1 LGHNA, CDR2 YSLEER. DNA of the CDR3: TGCGCCAGCAGCCCCAGGTTCCAAGAGACCCAGTACTTC. Translation: CASSPRFQETQYF.

The chain joins TRBV5-1 to TRBJ1-3; possibly TRBD1 for D (6 bases). Deletions cut 4 bases from V and 2 bases from J, with 13 bases between. CDR1 is SGHRS and CDR2 is YFSETQ in the germline V gene. The CDR3 is 15 residues long. In DNA, the CDR3 is TGCGCCAGCAGCGGGGGGGCACAGGCTGGAAACACCATATATTTT. The encoded protein is CASSGGAQAGNTIYF.

The J gene is TRBJ2-7, the V gene TRBV28; 9 bases align to TRBD2. In germline, CDR1 is MDHEN, CDR2 SYDVKM. The length of the CDR3 is 16 residues. J gave up 4 bases and V 4 bases, and 11 bases lay outside the gene matches. The CDR3 region has the DNA TGTGCCAGCAGTTCCACATCGGGACTAGCCTCATACGAGCAGTACTTC. This sequence encodes CASSSTSGLASYEQYF.

The chain carries TRBV7-9 and TRBJ1-2; D gene uncertain. V lost 1 base and J lost 6, with 9 bases in between. The CDR3 is 13 amino acids. CDR1 and CDR2 from the germline V gene are SEHNR and FQNEAQ (reference sequence). The CDR3 is CASSLGSRHGYTF. In nucleotides, the CDR3 is TGTGCCAGCAGCTTAGGATCCAGGCATGGCTACACCTTC.

The V gene is TRBV28, the J gene TRBJ2-1; D is undetermined. The CDR3 contains 14 residues. V gave up 5 bases and J gave up 5 bases, with 13 bases separating them. Germline values: CDR1 MDHEN, CDR2 SYDVKM. This CDR3 reads CASSHADWNNEQFF. DNA of the CDR3: TGTGCCAGCAGTCACGCTGACTGGAACAATGAGCAGTTCTTC.

The genes are TRBV7-3 and TRBJ2-4; 12 nucleotides agree with TRBD2. The V gene end was trimmed by 1 base and the J gene end by 5 bases; junction bases not matched to a gene: 9. Germline V gene sequence: CDR1 SGHTA, CDR2 FQGTGA. The CDR3 sequence is 18 residues long. CDR3 coding DNA: TGTGCCAGCAGCTTAAGGGGTATCGCTAGCGGGAGGGAAAACATTCAGTACTTC. This codes for CASSLRGIASGRENIQYF.